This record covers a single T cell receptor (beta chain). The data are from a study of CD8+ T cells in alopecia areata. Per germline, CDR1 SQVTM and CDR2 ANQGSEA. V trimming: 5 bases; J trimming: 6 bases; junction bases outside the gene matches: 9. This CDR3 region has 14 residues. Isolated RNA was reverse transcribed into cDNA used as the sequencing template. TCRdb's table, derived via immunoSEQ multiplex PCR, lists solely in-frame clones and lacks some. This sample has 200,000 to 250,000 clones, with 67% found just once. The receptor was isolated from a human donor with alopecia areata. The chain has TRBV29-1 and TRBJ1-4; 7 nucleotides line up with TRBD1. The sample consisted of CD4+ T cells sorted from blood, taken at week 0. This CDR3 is CSVSKGQVDEKLFF. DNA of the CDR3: TGCAGCGTTTCCAAAGGACAGGTCGATGAAAAACTGTTTTTT. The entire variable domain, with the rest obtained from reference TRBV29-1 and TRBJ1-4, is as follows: SAVISQKPSRDICQRGTSLTIQCQVDSQVTMMFWYRQQPGQSLTLIATANQGSEATYESGFVIDKFPISRPNLTFSTLTVSNMSPEDSSIYLCSVSKGQVDEKLFFGSGTQLSVL.